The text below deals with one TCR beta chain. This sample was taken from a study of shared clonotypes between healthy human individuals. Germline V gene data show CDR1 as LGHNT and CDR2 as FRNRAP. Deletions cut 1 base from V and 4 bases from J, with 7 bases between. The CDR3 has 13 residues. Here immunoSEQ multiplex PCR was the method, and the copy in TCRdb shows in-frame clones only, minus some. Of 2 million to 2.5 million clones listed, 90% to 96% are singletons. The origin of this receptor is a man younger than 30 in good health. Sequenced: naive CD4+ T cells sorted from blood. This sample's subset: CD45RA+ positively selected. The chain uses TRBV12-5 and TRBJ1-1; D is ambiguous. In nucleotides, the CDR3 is TGTGCTAGTGGTTTGGAAGAGGCCACTGAAGCTTTCTTT. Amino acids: CASGLEEATEAFF.